This TCR beta chain was documented in a study of T cells after somatic rescue of genetic block. V shed 7 bases and J shed 0 bases, with 13 bases lying between them. The CDR3 is made up of 15 amino acids. Looked up from germline, CDR1 is SNHLY and CDR2 is FYNNEI. TCRdb keeps only in-frame clones here, not all; method: immunoSEQ multiplex PCR. This sample has 9,000 to 15,000 clones, with about two thirds found just once. This sequence originates from a boy between 10 and 17 years old. The sample was peripheral blood mononuclear cells (PBMCs). This chain joins TRBV2 and TRBJ1-3; D is ambiguous. The CDR3 here is CASKGTVFSGNTIYF. The CDR3 nucleotides read TGTGCCAGCAAGGGCACAGTTTTCTCTGGAAACACCATATATTTT. Variable domain in full (rest from reference TRBV2 and TRBJ1-3): EPEVTQTPSHQVTQMGQEVILRCVPISNHLYFYWYRQILGQKVEFLVSFYNNEISEKSEIFDDQFSVERPDGSNFTLKIRSTKLEDSAMYFCASKGTVFSGNTIYFGEGSWLTVV.